A selection of T cell receptor beta chains follows, all from one sample in a study of shared clonotypes between healthy human individuals. The data were produced by immunoSEQ multiplex PCR, yet TCRdb's version contains in-frame clones alone and is incomplete. The sample shows millions of clones, approximately 93% of them seen only once. What was sequenced was naive CD4+ T cells from PBMCs. The receptors were sampled from a young man in good health. Some clones in this sample may be carry-over from other donors' samples. The CDR3 runs from the conserved cysteine through the conserved F or W. D genes are given only for firm matches. Some rows mark clone size as missing; the rest say once, few, many or name a class of expanded clone.

V	J	length	size	D	DNA	CDR3
TRBV19	TRBJ2-1	16	once	TRBD1	TGTGCCAGTAGTTCCGGACAGGGAGAATCCTACAATGAGCAGTTCTTC	CASSSGQGESYNEQFF
TRBV7-2	TRBJ1-2	16	-	-	TGTGCCAGCAGCCCCCAGACAGGTCTTACCAACCTCGGCTACACCTTC	CASSPQTGLTNLGYTF
TRBV10-2	TRBJ1-1	14	-	TRBD1	TGCGCCAGCAGAGCCGGGGGACAGGGCACTGAAGCTTTCTTT	CASRAGGQGTEAFF
TRBV5-4	TRBJ2-5	16	-	-	TGTGCCAGCAGCTCCAAACTACAGGGTGGAGGGGAGACCCAGTACTTC	CASSSKLQGGGETQYF
TRBV18	TRBJ2-1	14	-	-	TGTGCCAGCTCACCCAGGTCCTCCGGGAATGAGCAGTTCTTC	CASSPRSSGNEQFF
TRBV27	TRBJ2-7	14	-	TRBD2	TGTGCCAGCAGTCCTCAAGCGGGGCCCTACGAGCAGTACTTC	CASSPQAGPYEQYF
TRBV11-2	TRBJ2-5	15	-	-	TGTGCCAGCAGCTTAGTAGGAGGGGGACAGGAGACCCAGTACTTC	CASSLVGGGQETQYF
TRBV19	TRBJ1-1	14	-	TRBD1	TGTGCCAGTAGTAATTTAGGGGGCAAAGTCGGAGCTTTCTTT	CASSNLGGKVGAFF
TRBV2	TRBJ2-5	13	-	-	TGTGCCAGCAGTTCAGGGATGGAGGAGACCCAGTACTTC	CASSSGMEETQYF
TRBV25-1	TRBJ1-5	14	-	-	TGTGCCAGCAGTGAATACAGGGCCAATCAGCCCCAGCATTTT	CASSEYRANQPQHF
TRBV5-1	TRBJ2-1	16	-	-	TGCGCCAGCAGCCCCGACCCCGCGGGACTCCTCAATGAGCAGTTCTTC	CASSPDPAGLLNEQFF
TRBV11-3	TRBJ2-1	14	-	-	TGTGCCAGCAGCTTAGGGTCCGCGGACAATGAGCAGTTCTTC	CASSLGSADNEQFF